This TCR beta chain originates from a study of T cell repertoires in cytomegalovirus infection. This clonotype was picked up many times. Antigen unknown. Via MiXCR, TCRdb re-called the reads, giving one row per CDR3 protein. There are tens of thousands of distinct CDR3 sequences in the sample; 20% to 30% occur only once, and 50% lies in the top ten. V shed 3 bases and J shed 7 bases, with 12 bases lying between them. This CDR3 has 13 amino acids. Sequences were derived from CD8+ T cells from cultured PBMCs, sampled from culture after CMV antigen stimulation. The V and J genes are TRBV12-3 or TRBV12-4 and TRBJ1-1; D unclear. The clonotype was recovered from a human donor in good health (CMV status not recorded). Some clones in this sample may be carry-over from other donors' samples. CDR3 bases: TGTGCCAGCAGTTTCCTAGCCCGGTATGAAGCTTTCTTT. It translates to CASSFLARYEAFF.